These 32 T cell receptor beta chains came from one sample sequenced in a study of T-cell memory formation after mild COVID-19. TCRdb processed the 5' RACE reads anew with MiXCR; each CDR3 protein has one entry. The data hold fewer than 250,000 distinct CDR3 sequences, with 15% observed a single time. Material: PBMCs or a T cell subset sorted from them (not recorded which). The source is an adult woman who had mild COVID-19 (a few samples of this study predate the infection). Cell type and time point are not known.

Many counts were recorded for this clonotype. The gene calls are TRBV29-1 and TRBJ2-1; D not certain. CDR1 SQVTM and CDR2 ANQGSEA come from the germline V gene. CDR3 length: 14 residues. Trimming took 4 bases from V and 0 from J, leaving 10 bases between them. The CDR3 protein is CSVGPGLSYNEQFF. The CDR3 coding sequence is TGCAGCGTTGGGCCGGGCCTCTCCTACAATGAGCAGTTCTTC.

There are a few counts of this clonotype. The rearrangement uses TRBV24-1 and TRBJ2-1, with D perhaps TRBD2 (7 bases). This CDR3 spans 14 amino acids. Trimming removed 5 bases at V and 2 bases at J, with 9 bases between. The germline CDR1 and CDR2 sequences are KGHDR and SFDVKD. The CDR3 DNA reads as TGTGCCACCAGTGGGGAGGGGGCCTACAATGAGCAGTTCTTC. It is translated as CATSGEGAYNEQFF.

The chain employs TRBV30 and TRBJ1-2, with D tentatively TRBD1 (6 bases). V shed 1 base and J shed 4 bases, with 10 bases lying between them. In germline, CDR1 is GTSNPN, CDR2 SVGIG (reference sequence). This CDR3 region has 13 residues. The CDR3 DNA reads TGTGCCTGGAGTGCATCAGGGGTCTATGGCTACACCTTC. Translated, it gives CAWSASGVYGYTF. Together with reference TRBV30 and TRBJ1-2, the CDR3 gives the full variable domain: SQTIHQWPATLVQPVGSPLSLECTVEGTSNPNLYWYRQAAGRGLQLLFYSVGIGQISSEVPQNLSASRPQDRQFILSSKKLLLSDSGFYLCAWSASGVYGYTFGSGTRLTVV.

This clonotype was detected a few times. The chain carries TRBV24-1 and TRBJ2-3; the D is unclear. This CDR3 contains 16 residues. Germline V gene data show CDR1 as KGHDR and CDR2 as SFDVKD. V was clipped by 4 bases and J by 1 base, with 14 bases between them. CDR3 DNA sequence: TGTGCCACCAGTGACTCACGGTTGCTTGGCACAGATACGCAGTATTTT. Translated, it gives CATSDSRLLGTDTQYF.

The chain joins TRBV5-1 to TRBJ2-3, with no clear D. Trimming shortened V by 2 bases and J by 4 bases, and 20 bases separated the two germline ends. CDR1 is SGHRS, CDR2 YFSETQ, per germline. This CDR3 contains 17 residues. The DNA for the CDR3 is TGCGCCAGCAGCTTTCGCCCAAACGCCCCCGCCCCAGATACGCAGTATTTT. Encoded protein: CASSFRPNAPAPDTQYF.

The chain joins TRBV30 to TRBJ2-7; TRBD2 agrees at 8 bases. CDR3 length: 15 residues. Germline V gives CDR1 GTSNPN, CDR2 SVGIG (reference sequence). V lost 4 bases, J lost 4 bases, and 12 bases stayed unmatched. CDR3 protein: CAWTPGGSSSYEQYF. The CDR3 DNA follows: TGTGCCTGGACCCCGGGAGGGAGCTCCTCTTACGAGCAGTACTTC.

This clonotype has just a few counts. V and J are TRBV11-2 and TRBJ2-2; perhaps TRBD2 as D (6 bases). The CDR3 is 14 amino acids. CDR1 and CDR2 from the germline V gene are SGHAT and FQNNGV. V dropped 6 bases and J dropped 4 bases, with 12 bases sitting between them. The DNA for the CDR3 is TGTGCCAGCAGACAGCCAGCGGGCACCGGGGAGCTGTTTTTT. This translates into CASRQPAGTGELFF.

This clonotype was observed a handful of times. This chain connects TRBV6-5 to TRBJ2-1, with TRBD2 matching 8 bases. Germline trimming cut 0 bases from V and 7 bases from J; bases unmatched to any gene: 5. CDR3 length: 15 amino acids. The germline gives CDR1 MNHEY, CDR2 SVGAGI. This CDR3 reads CASSYSWTSRNEQFF. In DNA form, the CDR3 reads TGTGCCAGCAGTTACTCGTGGACTAGCAGGAATGAGCAGTTCTTC.

The chain combines TRBV27 with TRBJ2-5; D could derive from TRBD1 or TRBD2 (5 bases each). The CDR3 length is 14 residues. Germline CDR1 MNHEY, CDR2 SMNVEV (reference sequence). Trimming cost V 6 bases and J 5 bases, with 16 bases left between them. CDR3 sequence (DNA): TGTGCCAGCAGCCCGCAGGGAGCGCGGGAGACCCAGTACTTC. Translation: CASSPQGARETQYF.

This clonotype was picked up one time. This sequence joins TRBV6-1 and TRBJ2-7; 8 bases match TRBD1. In germline, CDR1 is MNHNS, CDR2 SASEGT. The CDR3 runs to 15 residues. Unmatched junction bases numbered 7, after V lost 4 bases and J lost 2 bases. This CDR3 reads CASSGGSTGAYEQYF. The CDR3 nucleotides read TGTGCCAGCAGTGGGGGCTCGACAGGGGCCTACGAGCAGTACTTC.

Many counts were recorded for this clonotype. The CDR3 DNA follows: TGTGCCAGCTCACCCGACAGGGGGAACACTGAAGCTTTCTTT. Translating gives CASSPDRGNTEAFF. The chain links TRBV18 to TRBJ1-1; 8 bases agree with TRBD1. The CDR3 extends over 14 amino acids. CDR1 is KGHSH, CDR2 LQKENI, per germline. V was clipped by 3 bases and J by 1 base; unmatched bases: 1.

This clonotype was observed a single time. The chain combines TRBV5-6 with TRBJ1-1; TRBD1 aligns across 9 bases. The length of the CDR3 is 13 residues. The V and J ends lost 2 bases and 12 bases, in that order; junction bases with no gene match: 8. CDR1 is SGHDT and CDR2 is YYEEEE in the germline V gene. The CDR3 here is CASSFRDRGETFF. The CDR3, as DNA: TGTGCCAGCAGCTTCCGAGACAGGGGGGAAACTTTCTTT.

In the case of this clonotype: The junction shows a germline mismatch at one end, possibly a read error. The rearrangement links TRBV5-1 to TRBJ2-7, with 9 bases identical to TRBD1. Germline V gene lookup returns CDR1 SGHRS and CDR2 YFSETQ. This CDR3 contains 15 residues. CDR3 sequence (DNA): TGCACCAGCAGCTTGGGACAGGGAACCCTTTCCGAGCAGTACTTC. This codes for CTSSLGQGTLSEQYF. The whole variable domain, remainder taken from reference TRBV5-1 and TRBJ2-7, is KAGVTQTPRYLIKTRGQQVTLSCSPISGHRSVSWYQQTPGQGLQFLFEYFSETQRNKGNFPGRFSGRQFSNSRSEMNVSTLELGDSALYLCTSSLGQGTLSEQYFGPGTRLTVT.

This chain joins TRBV19 and TRBJ2-7; 8 positions match TRBD1. V shed 3 bases and J 2 bases; nucleotides not matched to a gene: 3. This CDR3 spans 14 amino acids. Germline V gives CDR1 LNHDA, CDR2 SQIVND (reference sequence). CDR3 nucleotides: TGTGCCAGTAGTATGGGGACAGGTACCTACGAGCAGTACTTC. The encoded protein is CASSMGTGTYEQYF.

This clonotype showed up many times. This chain connects TRBV7-2 to TRBJ2-1; 11 bases map to TRBD2. The junction had 11 bases not matched to a gene; V was cut back by 5 bases and J by 5 bases. Germline CDR1 reads SGHTA; CDR2 reads FQGNSA. CDR3 length equals 17 residues. The CDR3 bases are TGTGCCAGCAGCCTTTTAGCCGGGACTAGCGGAAACAATGAGCAGTTCTTC. Amino acid sequence: CASSLLAGTSGNNEQFF.

This clonotype has more than one count but fewer than ten. The chain is built from TRBV7-2 and TRBJ2-7; D might be TRBD1 or TRBD2, each matching 5 bases. The germline V gene has CDR1 SGHTA and CDR2 FQGNSA. The CDR3 is 16 amino acids. The germline V and J ends were trimmed by 0 bases and 1 base, with 13 bases remaining between them. CDR3 DNA sequence: TGTGCCAGCAGCTTAGCGGGGTCGGGACCGTCCTACGAGCAGTACTTC. It translates to CASSLAGSGPSYEQYF.

This chain uses TRBV12-3 or TRBV12-4 with TRBJ2-7; 12 bases are a match to TRBD1. V was pared by 5 bases and J by 4 bases, with 3 bases of the junction left unmatched. CDR3 length equals 14 residues. The CDR3 spells CASSGGQGAYEQYF. CDR3 coding DNA: TGTGCCAGCAGTGGGGGACAGGGGGCTTACGAGCAGTACTTC.

This clonotype was seen a handful of times. V and J are TRBV3-1 and TRBJ1-1, with unresolved D. The V gene lost 4 bases and the J gene lost 2 bases, with 26 bases spanning the gap. Germline V gene lookup returns CDR1 LGHDT and CDR2 YNNKEL (reference sequence). The CDR3 is made up of 19 amino acids. Here the CDR3 reads CASSLIVVGLPRTNTEAFF. CDR3 coding DNA: TGTGCCAGCAGCCTTATCGTAGTAGGGTTGCCCAGGACTAACACTGAAGCTTTCTTT.

This clonotype was counted a few times. The chain employs TRBV29-1 and TRBJ2-6, with D unclear. Germline V lookup: CDR1 SQVTM, CDR2 ANQGSEA. The V gene lost 3 bases and the J gene lost 4 bases, with 13 bases spanning the gap. This CDR3 contains 15 residues. In nucleotides, the CDR3 is TGCAGCGTTGATGGGCAGTCCGAAGGGGCCAACGTCCTGACTTTC. Translating it yields CSVDGQSEGANVLTF.

J is TRBJ2-5 and V is TRBV6-5, with 8 bases fitting TRBD2. This CDR3 comprises 13 residues. Germline V gene data show CDR1 as MNHEY and CDR2 as SVGAGI. The ends lost 6 bases at V and 7 bases at J; junction bases unmatched: 7. CDR3: CASRASGYSTQYF. For the CDR3, the DNA is TGTGCCAGCAGGGCTAGCGGGTATTCGACCCAGTACTTC.

J is TRBJ1-2 and V is TRBV5-1, with 7 bases matching TRBD1. V was pared by 3 bases and J by 9 bases, with 11 bases of the junction left unmatched. CDR3 length equals 14 residues. Germline V gives CDR1 SGHRS, CDR2 YFSETQ. The CDR3 sequence is CASSSRTGGGSYTF. For the CDR3, the DNA is TGCGCCAGCAGCTCCCGGACAGGCGGAGGTAGCTACACCTTC.

This clonotype was recorded many times. V usage is TRBV11-3 and J usage is TRBJ2-2; D call uncertain. Germline CDR1 is SGHNT and CDR2 is YENEEA. V lost 2 bases and J 4 bases, leaving 8 bases between the germline ends. The CDR3 is 14 residues long. CDR3 region: CASSLSTLTGELFF. CDR3 DNA sequence: TGTGCCAGCAGCTTATCGACCCTCACCGGGGAGCTGTTTTTT.

J is TRBJ2-1 and V is TRBV5-1; D is undetermined. Germline V gene data show CDR1 as SGHRS and CDR2 as YFSETQ. The CDR3 is made up of 16 amino acids. V dropped 1 base and J dropped 9 bases, with 20 bases sitting between them. The CDR3 nucleotides are TGCGCCAGCAGCTTGAGGGATCGAACCCCCCAAGCTGAGCAGTTCTTC. Translated: CASSLRDRTPQAEQFF.

This clonotype was counted a few times. The chain has TRBV7-9 and TRBJ2-1; D may be TRBD1 (5 bases). The V and J ends lost 5 bases and 15 bases respectively, with 20 bases between them. This CDR3 comprises 13 residues. In germline, CDR1 is SEHNR, CDR2 FQNEAQ (reference sequence). This CDR3 is CASSEKGSPLLFF. The CDR3 bases are TGTGCCAGCAGCGAAAAGGGGTCGCCTCTGTTGTTCTTC.

In its sample, this clonotype was seen a few times. This chain uses TRBV20-1 with TRBJ2-7; 10 nucleotides agree with TRBD2. The V segment lost 5 bases and the J segment 3 bases; nucleotides outside the gene matches: 4. Germline assignment: CDR1 DFQATT and CDR2 SNEGSKA (reference sequence). This CDR3 is 13 amino acids long. The CDR3 region has the DNA TGCAGTGCTTCGGGACTAGCGATCTACGAGCAGTACTTC. This gives the protein CSASGLAIYEQYF.

This clonotype was picked up a small number of times. This chain connects TRBV6-1 to TRBJ2-7; 8 nucleotides line up with TRBD1. V trimming: 6 bases; J trimming: 3 bases; junction bases outside the gene matches: 7. In germline, CDR1 is MNHNS, CDR2 SASEGT. The CDR3 is 14 residues long. The CDR3 nucleotides read TGTGCCAGCAGCGCCCCTGGACAGGGCTACGAGCAGTACTTC. Translated, it gives CASSAPGQGYEQYF.

A few counts support this clonotype. The chain's CDR3 is CASSHTQETQYF. The CDR3, as DNA: TGTGCCAGCAGCCACACCCAAGAGACCCAGTACTTC. The V and J genes are TRBV14 and TRBJ2-5; no definite D call. The CDR3 loop spans 12 amino acids. Germline assignment: CDR1 SGHDN and CDR2 FVKESK. Trimming removed 3 bases from V and 1 base from J, with 3 bases in between. Combining the CDR3 with reference TRBV14 and TRBJ2-5 gives the whole variable domain EAGVTQFPSHSVIEKGQTVTLRCDPISGHDNLYWYRRVMGKEIKFLLHFVKESKQDESGMPNNRFLAERTGGTYSTLKVQPAELEDSGVYFCASSHTQETQYFGPGTRLLVL.

The chain recombines TRBV11-2 with TRBJ2-1, with TRBD2 matching over 7 bases. Trimming removed 4 bases from V and 10 bases from J; junction bases left unmatched: 19. This CDR3 has 17 amino acids. Germline values: CDR1 SGHAT, CDR2 FQNNGV. This CDR3 reads CASSSRGGRVMPSEQFF. In nucleotides, the CDR3 is TGTGCCAGCAGCTCCCGGGGCGGGAGAGTTATGCCCAGCGAGCAGTTCTTC.

This clonotype was recorded a few times. V and J are TRBV29-1 and TRBJ2-4; possibly TRBD2 for D (5 bases). Trimming pared 0 bases from V and 15 bases from J, leaving 12 bases between. The CDR3 is 11 residues long. Germline V gives CDR1 SQVTM, CDR2 ANQGSEA. CDR3 sequence reads: CSVEDESSWYF. Written as DNA, the CDR3 is TGCAGCGTTGAAGATGAGTCTAGCTGGTACTTC.

This clonotype was detected a few times. J is TRBJ2-7 and V is TRBV7-6; D remains ambiguous. This CDR3 comprises 13 residues. The V gene's germline CDR1 is SGHVS and CDR2 FNYEAQ. V lost 4 bases, J lost 6 bases, and 13 bases lay in between. DNA for the CDR3: TGTGCCAGCAGCTCCCCCCCCCTAACCGAGCAGTACTTC. Translation: CASSSPPLTEQYF.

This clonotype was picked up a small number of times. This chain connects TRBV6-6 to TRBJ1-2; TRBD1 matches 8 bases. CDR3 length: 13 residues. V shed 5 bases and J 5 bases; nucleotides not matched to a gene: 4. Looked up from germline, CDR1 is MNHNY and CDR2 is SVGAGI (reference sequence). CDR3 DNA sequence: TGTGCCAGCAGTATTCGACAGGGGTATGGCTACACCTTC. This translates into CASSIRQGYGYTF.

V and J are TRBV7-2 and TRBJ2-1; D unresolved. Between the trimmed V and J ends, which lost 5 bases and 6 bases, there was a span of 20 bases. The length of the CDR3 is 16 residues. Germline loops: CDR1 SGHTA, CDR2 FQGNSA. The CDR3 DNA is TGTGCCAGCAGCAAAGGACCGGTTGATAATGGCAATGAGCAGTTCTTC. This translates into CASSKGPVDNGNEQFF.